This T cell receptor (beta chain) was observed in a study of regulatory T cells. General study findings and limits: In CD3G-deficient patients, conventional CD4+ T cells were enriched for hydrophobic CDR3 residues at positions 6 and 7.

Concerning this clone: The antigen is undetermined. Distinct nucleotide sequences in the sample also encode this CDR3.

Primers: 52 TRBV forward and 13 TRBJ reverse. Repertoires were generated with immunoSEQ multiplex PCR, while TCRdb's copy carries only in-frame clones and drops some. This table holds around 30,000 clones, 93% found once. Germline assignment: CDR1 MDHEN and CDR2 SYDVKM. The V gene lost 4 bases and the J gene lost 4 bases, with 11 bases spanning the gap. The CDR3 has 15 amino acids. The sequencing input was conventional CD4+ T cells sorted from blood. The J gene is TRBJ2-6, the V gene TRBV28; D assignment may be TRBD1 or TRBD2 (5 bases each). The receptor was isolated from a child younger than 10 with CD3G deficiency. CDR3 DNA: TGTGCCAGCAGTTCGGGGCGAGGGGGGGCCAACGTCCTGACTTTC. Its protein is CASSSGRGGANVLTF.